This T cell receptor (beta chain) was retrieved from a study of T cells after yellow fever vaccination. For the study at large: Libraries from low-cell-number fractions were prepared with the SMART-Seq v4 Ultra Low Input RNA kit.

V shed 5 bases and J shed 6 bases, with 19 bases lying between them. CDR3 size: 16 residues. Germline-derived CDR1 and CDR2 are SGHVS and FQNEAQ. Synthesis of TCR cDNA relied on 5'RACE template switching, which attached a universal primer site and UMIs. TCRdb reanalysed the 5' RACE reads using MiXCR and keeps one entry per CDR3 protein. The sample gives under 600,000 distinct CDR3 sequences, around a fifth of which show up once; about 15% is in the top ten. This clonotype has only a few counts. The antigen is not known. Broader study findings: The secondary response showed a weaker magnitude and a faster peak, day 5 versus 15. Abundant clonotypes from the bulk population could get into FACS-sorted repertoires as contaminants.

The material sequenced was PBMCs, taken 21 days after the first yellow fever vaccination. The chain couples TRBV7-8 to TRBJ2-2; D gene ambiguous. This TCR was sampled from a man between 18 and 35 years old who received the YFV17D yellow fever vaccine. The DNA of the CDR3 is TGTGCCAGCAGCCCAAGTCGACTTCCGATAGCCGGGGAGCTGTTTTTT. Its translation is CASSPSRLPIAGELFF.